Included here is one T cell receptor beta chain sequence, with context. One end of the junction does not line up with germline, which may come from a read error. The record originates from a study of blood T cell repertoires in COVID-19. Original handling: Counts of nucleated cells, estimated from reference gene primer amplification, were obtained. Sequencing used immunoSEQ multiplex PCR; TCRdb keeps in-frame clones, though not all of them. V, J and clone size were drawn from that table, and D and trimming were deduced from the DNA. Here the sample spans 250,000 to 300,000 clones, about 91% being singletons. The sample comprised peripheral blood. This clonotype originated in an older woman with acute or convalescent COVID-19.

This CDR3 is CASSYYEDF. CDR3 coding DNA: TGTGCCAGCAGCTATTACGAAGACTTC. The gene calls are TRBV12-3 or TRBV12-4 and TRBJ1-2; D not resolved. CDR3 length equals 9 residues.